A selection of T cell receptor beta chains follows, all from one sample in a study of T cells in Graves' hyperthyroidism and ophthalmopathy. Each CDR3 protein is one row after TCRdb ran MiXCR on the multiplex PCR reads. The sample lists 450,000 to 700,000 distinct CDR3 sequences, 46% occurring once. Input material: peripheral blood or thyroid tissue (not recorded which). The source of these receptors is a woman under 30 with Graves' hyperthyroidism. The CDR3 runs from the conserved cysteine through the conserved F or W. Fields, in order: J gene, V gene, clone size, D gene, CDR3 DNA, CDR3 protein. A D gene is named only where the DNA matches it firmly. The listing skips clone size in some rows; elsewhere it reads once, few, many or a size class.

TRBJ2-2	TRBV5-8	NA	NA	TGTGCCAGCAGTCGCCTTCCCGCGGGGCTTAACACCGGGGAGCTGTTTTTT	CASSRLPAGLNTGELFF
TRBJ1-1	TRBV13	NA	NA	TGTGCCATCCCGGAATTAGCGGAGAACACTGAAGCTTTCTTT	CAIPELAENTEAFF
TRBJ1-2	TRBV7-2	few	NA	TGTGCCAGCAGCTTAGCGGCGGGAGCGGGAAACACCTTC	CASSLAAGAGNTF
TRBJ1-5	TRBV6-1	NA	NA	TGTGCCAGCAGTGCTGAGGGACAGCATTTT	CASSAEGQHF
TRBJ1-2	TRBV9	few	TRBD1	TGTGCCAGCAGCGGACAGGGACGCTACACCTTC	CASSGQGRYTF
TRBJ2-5	TRBV2	NA	TRBD2	TGTGCCAGCAGCCACGTTCTAGCGGGAGGAGAGACCCAGTACTTC	CASSHVLAGGETQYF
TRBJ2-7	TRBV18	few	NA	TGTGCCAGCTCACAGGGGATAAGGGCCGAGCAGTACTTC	CASSQGIRAEQYF
TRBJ1-4	TRBV20-1	many	NA	TGCAGTGCTAAGGCCTCAACTAATGAAAAACTGTTTTTT	CSAKASTNEKLFF
TRBJ1-2	TRBV7-2	many	NA	TGTGCCAGCAGCTTTGTTCCAGGGGACGACTATGGCTACACCTTC	CASSFVPGDDYGYTF
TRBJ2-7	TRBV27	many	TRBD2	TGTGCCAGCAGTTTGGCGGGAGCTAGCCACGAGCAGTACTTC	CASSLAGASHEQYF
TRBJ2-1	TRBV2	few	NA	TGTGCCAGCAGTGGGAGAACGGCTAGGGACAATGAGCAGTTCTTC	CASSGRTARDNEQFF
TRBJ1-5	TRBV9	NA	NA	TGTGCCAGCAGCAAAGGGGACGGGGCAGGGAATCAGCCCCAGCATTTT	CASSKGDGAGNQPQHF
TRBJ1-2	TRBV19	NA	NA	TGTGCCAGTAGTGGGGGCGGATCCCCCTCCTACAGAAACTATGGCTACACCTTC	CASSGGGSPSYRNYGYTF
TRBJ2-7	TRBV24-1	many	TRBD2	TGTGCCACCAGTGTCCTGACTAGCGCACTCTACGAGCAGTACTTC	CATSVLTSALYEQYF
TRBJ1-4	TRBV5-4	many	NA	TGTGCCAGCAGCGATGACCCAAATGAAAAACTGTTTTTT	CASSDDPNEKLFF
TRBJ1-2	TRBV7-9	NA	NA	TGTGCCAGCAGCCTACAGGGTAATAAGGTCGACGGCTACACCTTC	CASSLQGNKVDGYTF
TRBJ1-5	TRBV6-6	many	NA	TGTGCCAGCACTACGGACCCCACGGAAGATCAGCCCCAGCATTTT	CASTTDPTEDQPQHF
TRBJ1-1	TRBV5-1	many	NA	TGCGCCAGCAGCTCTGGGCTCGGCGGCGTAGCTTTCTTT	CASSSGLGGVAFF
TRBJ2-7	TRBV7-3	few	NA	TGTGCCAGCAGCTTAACGTTATGGGGCGGGGAGCAGTACTTC	CASSLTLWGGEQYF
TRBJ2-5	TRBV24-1	once	TRBD1	TGTGCCACCAGTAATTTAGGGACAGGAATCCAAGAGACCCAGTACTTC	CATSNLGTGIQETQYF
TRBJ1-2	TRBV29-1	many	TRBD1	TGCAGCGTTGGACAGGGGGCGTATGGCTACACCTTC	CSVGQGAYGYTF
TRBJ2-7	TRBV6-5	many	TRBD2	TGTGCCAGCAGTTTCGGACTAGCGGGAGCCTACGAGCAGTACTTC	CASSFGLAGAYEQYF
TRBJ1-5	TRBV6-5	NA	NA	TGTGCCAGCAGGACTAGCGGGAGGAATGAGCAGCCCCAGCATTTT	CASRTSGRNEQPQHF
TRBJ1-3	TRBV7-3	NA	NA	TGTGCCAGCAGCTTGGGCCGGGCTAGCGAGGGCAAAAACACCATATATTTT	CASSLGRASEGKNTIYF
TRBJ2-6	TRBV5-1	many	TRBD1	TGCGCCAGCAGCGGACCGGGACAGGGGGTCTCTGGGGCCAACGTCCTGACTTTC	CASSGPGQGVSGANVLTF
TRBJ2-7	TRBV20-1	NA	TRBD2	TGCAGTGCTCAGACTAGCGGGAGCAACGAGCAGTACTTC	CSAQTSGSNEQYF
TRBJ2-7	TRBV7-3	NA	NA	TGTGCCAGCAGCTTAAGGGGGTGTGGGGACGAGCAGTACTTC	CASSLRGCGDEQYF
TRBJ1-2	TRBV6-5	many	TRBD1	TGTGCCAGCAGTACACGAAACAGGGGGCGCGGCTACACCTTC	CASSTRNRGRGYTF